This T cell receptor (beta chain) was recorded in a study of OX40 agonist ivuxolimab in advanced cancers. Across the whole study: Patients took ivuxolimab, an agonistic anti-OX40 (CD134) antibody. Partial responses were achieved by three patients, of whom one had hepatocellular carcinoma and two had cutaneous melanoma.

Produced via immunoSEQ multiplex PCR; TCRdb's table is partial and in-frame only. Of some 24,000 clones listed, around 82% were seen once; the top ten hold 1.4% to 1.5%. Germline CDR1 is SQVTM and CDR2 is ANQGSEA. The CDR3 is 14 residues long. Trimming took 0 bases from V and 8 from J, leaving 13 bases between them. The material sequenced was CD4+ or CD8+ T cells sorted from blood, taken in a trial of the OX40 agonist ivuxolimab. The origin of this receptor is an adult with an advanced solid tumor such as melanoma, head and neck, liver or kidney cancer. The rearrangement joins TRBV29-1 to TRBJ1-4; no reliable D call. The CDR3 region has the DNA TGCAGCGTTGAAGAGAGACTTGGCAAGGAAAAACTGTTTTTT. Residues: CSVEERLGKEKLFF. The full variable domain, completed using reference TRBV29-1 and TRBJ1-4, is SAVISQKPSRDICQRGTSLTIQCQVDSQVTMMFWYRQQPGQSLTLIATANQGSEATYESGFVIDKFPISRPNLTFSTLTVSNMSPEDSSIYLCSVEERLGKEKLFFGSGTQLSVL.